This T cell receptor beta chain came from a study of cytomegalovirus exposure and HLA in healthy donors. Study information: In a later analysis, the roughly 130 validation repertoires were reported to have used the same platform as the approximately 620 first-cohort repertoires. Study-wide results and caveats: Some TCR beta chains (approximately 180 of them) were listed as cytomegalovirus-associated. In vitro work confirmed that three CMV-associated chains recognize CMV antigens.

The CDR3 runs 18 residues. Losses at the gene ends were 0 bases for V and 0 bases for J; bases not matched to a gene: 9. Germline values: CDR1 MGHRA, CDR2 YSYEKL. Turning to this clone: Its antigen is currently unknown.

Measured with immunoSEQ multiplex PCR; TCRdb has only the in-frame clones, and not every one. Of 100,000 to 150,000 clones in the sample, approximately 92% were seen once. Donors were drawn from the approximately 120-subject validation cohort, separate from the roughly 700-subject first cohort. The source of this sequence is a woman younger than 35 in good health and CMV-seronegative. Source material: PBMCs. J is TRBJ2-5 and V is TRBV4-1, with 8 bases aligning to TRBD1. CDR3 sequence reads: CASSQDNTRQGYQETQYF. The CDR3 DNA follows: TGCGCCAGCAGCCAAGATAATACGAGACAGGGGTACCAAGAGACCCAGTACTTC.